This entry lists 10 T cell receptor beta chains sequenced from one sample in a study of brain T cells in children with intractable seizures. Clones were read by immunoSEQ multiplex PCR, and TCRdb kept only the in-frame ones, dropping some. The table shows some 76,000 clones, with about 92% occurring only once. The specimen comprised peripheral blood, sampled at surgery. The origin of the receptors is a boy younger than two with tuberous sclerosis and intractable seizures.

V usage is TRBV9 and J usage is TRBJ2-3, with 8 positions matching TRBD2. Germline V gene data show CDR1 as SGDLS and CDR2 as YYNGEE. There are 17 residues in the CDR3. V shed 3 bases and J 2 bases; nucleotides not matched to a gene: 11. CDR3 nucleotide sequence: TGTGCCAGCAGCGCCCTGGGGGAGCGGGGGAACACAGATACGCAGTATTTT. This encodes CASSALGERGNTDTQYF.

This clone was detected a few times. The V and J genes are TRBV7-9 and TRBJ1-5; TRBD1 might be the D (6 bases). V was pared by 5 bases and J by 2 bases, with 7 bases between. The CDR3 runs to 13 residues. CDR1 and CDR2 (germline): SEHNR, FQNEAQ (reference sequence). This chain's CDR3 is CASSPGGNQPQHF. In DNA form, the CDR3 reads TGTGCCAGCAGCCCAGGGGGCAATCAGCCCCAGCATTTT.

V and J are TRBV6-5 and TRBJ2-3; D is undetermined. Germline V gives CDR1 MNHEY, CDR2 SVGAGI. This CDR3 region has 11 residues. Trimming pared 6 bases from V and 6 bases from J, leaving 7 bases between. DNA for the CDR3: TGTGCCAGCAGAAGAGTGGATACGCAGTATTTT. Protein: CASRRVDTQYF.

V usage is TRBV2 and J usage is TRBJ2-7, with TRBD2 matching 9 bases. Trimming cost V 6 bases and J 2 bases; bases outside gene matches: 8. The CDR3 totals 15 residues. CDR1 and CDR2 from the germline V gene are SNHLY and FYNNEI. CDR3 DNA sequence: TGTGCCAGCAGCTTACCGGCTAGCGGGGCCTACGAGCAGTACTTC. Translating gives CASSLPASGAYEQYF.

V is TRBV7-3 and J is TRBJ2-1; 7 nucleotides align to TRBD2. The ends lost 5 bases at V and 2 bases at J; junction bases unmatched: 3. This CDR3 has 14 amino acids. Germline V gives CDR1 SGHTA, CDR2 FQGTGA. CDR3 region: CASSATSAYNEQFF. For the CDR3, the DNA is TGTGCCAGCAGCGCCACTAGCGCCTACAATGAGCAGTTCTTC.

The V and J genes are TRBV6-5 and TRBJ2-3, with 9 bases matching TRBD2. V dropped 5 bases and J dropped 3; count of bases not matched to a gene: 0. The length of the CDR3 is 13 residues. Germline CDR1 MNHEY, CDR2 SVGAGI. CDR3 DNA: TGTGCCAGCAGTACTAGCGGGACAGATACGCAGTATTTT. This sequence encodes CASSTSGTDTQYF.

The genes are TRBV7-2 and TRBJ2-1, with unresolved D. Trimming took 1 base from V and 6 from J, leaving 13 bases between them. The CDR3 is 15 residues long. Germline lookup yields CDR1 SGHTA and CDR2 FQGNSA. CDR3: CASSLVSQTFNEQFF. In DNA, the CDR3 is TGTGCCAGCAGCTTAGTCAGCCAGACTTTCAATGAGCAGTTCTTC.

CDR3 sequence reads: CASSWGQEGTGELFF. CDR3 sequence (DNA): TGTGCCAGCAGCTGGGGACAGGAGGGCACCGGGGAGCTGTTTTTT. J is TRBJ2-2 and V is TRBV27; 8 bases map to TRBD1. This CDR3 has 15 residues. V was pared by 6 bases and J by 4 bases, with 7 bases of the junction left unmatched. The germline CDR1 and CDR2 sequences are MNHEY and SMNVEV (reference sequence).

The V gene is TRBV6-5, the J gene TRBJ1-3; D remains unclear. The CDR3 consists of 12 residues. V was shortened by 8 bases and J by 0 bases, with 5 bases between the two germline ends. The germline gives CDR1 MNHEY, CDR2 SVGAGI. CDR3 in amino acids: CASGDSGNTIYF. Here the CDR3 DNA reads TGTGCCAGCGGGGACTCTGGAAACACCATATATTTT.

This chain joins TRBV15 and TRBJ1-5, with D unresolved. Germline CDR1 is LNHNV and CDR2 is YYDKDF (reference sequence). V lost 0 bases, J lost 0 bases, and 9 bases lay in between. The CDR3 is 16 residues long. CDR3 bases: TGTGCCACCAGCAGAGATTTGGGGAATAGCAATCAGCCCCAGCATTTT. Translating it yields CATSRDLGNSNQPQHF.